This TCR beta chain stems from a study of CD8 T cells in Susac syndrome. RNA, at 0.5 to 1 ug, was reverse transcribed with random hexamers. immunoSEQ multiplex PCR amplified TCR beta CDR3 across 54 Vbeta, 13 Jbeta. TCRdb processed the immunoSEQ multiplex PCR reads anew with MiXCR; each CDR3 protein has one entry. Of under 200,000 distinct CDR3 sequences in the sample, roughly 95% were seen once. Negative isolation was used for CD8+ and CD4+ T cells and FACS enrichment for TEMRA cells. Germline values: CDR1 MNHEY, CDR2 SMNVEV (reference sequence). There are 14 residues in the CDR3. With 5 bases removed from V and 3 bases from J, the gap between germline ends came to 10 bases.

The receptor comes from a human donor with Susac syndrome. Sequenced material: CD4+ T cells from PBMCs. The chain recombines TRBV27 with TRBJ1-4; D ambiguous. The chain's CDR3 is CASSTTGPNEKLFF. CDR3 sequence (DNA): TGTGCCAGCAGTACAACGGGTCCTAATGAAAAACTGTTTTTT.